Following are 27 T cell receptor beta chains from one sample sequenced in a study of blood T cell repertoires in COVID-19. Method: immunoSEQ multiplex PCR; TCRdb's copy keeps in-frame clones and lacks some. The sample records about 310,000 clones, approximately 89% being singletons. The specimen was PBMCs or T cells enriched from blood (not recorded which). These receptor sequences come from a woman aged 25 to 39 who had recovered from COVID-19.

The chain employs TRBV18 and TRBJ1-1; D unclear. The germline V gene has CDR1 KGHSH and CDR2 LQKENI. V dropped 3 bases and J dropped 2 bases, with 13 bases sitting between them. The CDR3 length is 15 residues. The CDR3 reads CASSPFFADNTEAFF. The CDR3 DNA follows: TGTGCCAGCTCACCTTTTTTCGCGGATAACACTGAAGCTTTCTTT.

This clone appeared a single time. The chain has TRBV7-8 and TRBJ2-7; a weak D match, TRBD2 (5 bases). Germline V gene data show CDR1 as SGHVS and CDR2 as FQNEAQ. This CDR3 is 12 amino acids long. V lost 5 bases and J 4 bases, leaving 9 bases between the germline ends. CDR3 region: CASSQTTYEQYF. The CDR3 coding sequence is TGTGCCAGCAGCCAGACTACTTACGAGCAGTACTTC.

J is TRBJ1-2 and V is TRBV27; D is unresolved. The CDR3 covers 15 residues. In germline, CDR1 is MNHEY, CDR2 SMNVEV (reference sequence). Deletions cut 4 bases from V and 0 bases from J, with 12 bases between. CDR3 sequence reads: CASSSPLFPNYGYTF. For the CDR3, the DNA is TGTGCCAGCAGTTCCCCCCTATTTCCTAACTATGGCTACACCTTC.

This clone was recorded at least ten times. The chain uses TRBV7-8 and TRBJ2-3, with 8 bases fitting TRBD2. The J segment lost 4 bases and the V segment lost 5 bases, leaving 5 bases of the junction unmatched. CDR3 length: 14 amino acids. Germline CDR1 and CDR2: SGHVS and FQNEAQ. CDR3 bases: TGTGCCAGCAGCCCCCGACTAGCGTCAGATACGCAGTATTTT. This encodes CASSPRLASDTQYF.

The sample holds one count of this clone. The chain combines TRBV7-2 with TRBJ2-1; 10 bases are a match to TRBD2. Germline lookup yields CDR1 SGHTA and CDR2 FQGNSA. V gave up 2 bases and J gave up 7 bases; unmatched junction bases: 5. This CDR3 region has 15 residues. CDR3 nucleotides: TGTGCCAGCAGCTTATTCGGACTAGCGGAAAATGAGCAGTTCTTC. Translating it yields CASSLFGLAENEQFF.

The chain joins TRBV4-1 to TRBJ2-5; maybe TRBD1 (6 bases). With 1 base removed from V and 5 bases from J, the gap between germline ends came to 17 bases. This CDR3 has 16 residues. The germline V gene has CDR1 MGHRA and CDR2 YSYEKL. The CDR3 here is CASSQGLQGPWETQYF. DNA of the CDR3: TGCGCCAGCAGCCAAGGGCTACAGGGACCTTGGGAGACCCAGTACTTC.

The V call is TRBV19, the J call TRBJ2-7; TRBD2 matches at 9 bases. Trimming cost V 3 bases and J 3 bases; bases outside gene matches: 6. This CDR3 is built from 15 residues. Germline V gives CDR1 LNHDA, CDR2 SQIVND (reference sequence). CDR3 loop: CASSIVVAGDYEQYF. For the CDR3, the DNA is TGTGCCAGTAGTATCGTGGTAGCGGGAGACTACGAGCAGTACTTC. Full variable domain (rest looked up from reference TRBV19 and TRBJ2-7): DGGITQSPKYLFRKEGQNVTLSCEQNLNHDAMYWYRQDPGQGLRLIYYSQIVNDFQKGDIAEGYSVSREKKESFPLTVTSAQKNPTAFYLCASSIVVAGDYEQYFGPGTRLTVT.

The CDR3 DNA reads as TGTGCCAGCAGCCGGACAAGGAACACTGAAGCTTTCTTT. It codes for CASSRTRNTEAFF. This sequence joins TRBV28 and TRBJ1-1, with D maybe TRBD1 (5 bases). CDR1 is MDHEN, CDR2 SYDVKM, per germline. CDR3 length: 13 amino acids. V shed 6 bases and J shed 1 base, with 9 bases lying between them. The full variable domain, its missing parts supplied by reference TRBV28 and TRBJ1-1, is DVKVTQSSRYLVKRTGEKVFLECVQDMDHENMFWYRQDPGLGLRLIYFSYDVKMKEKGDIPEGYSVSREKKERFSLILESASTNQTSMYLCASSRTRNTEAFFGQGTRLTVV.

The V gene is TRBV3-1 (or the pseudogene TRBV3-2), the J gene TRBJ2-2; unclear D gene. The V gene lost 4 bases and the J gene lost 5 bases, with 5 bases spanning the gap. Looked up from germline, CDR1 is LGHDT and CDR2 is YNNKEL (reference sequence). This CDR3 comprises 12 residues. This CDR3 reads CASSLLTGELFF. CDR3 coding DNA: TGTGCCAGCAGCCTCCTTACCGGGGAGCTGTTTTTT.

The rearrangement joins TRBV5-1 to TRBJ1-3; TRBD1 is a possible D gene (5 bases). CDR1 and CDR2 from the germline V gene are SGHRS and YFSETQ. The CDR3 runs to 15 residues. V was cut by 4 bases and J by 5 bases, with 16 bases left in between. CDR3 protein: CASSPAPDTRNTIYF. For the CDR3, the DNA is TGCGCCAGCAGCCCGGCGCCGGACACCCGAAACACCATATATTTT.

The rearrangement uses TRBV9 and TRBJ1-3; 9 nucleotides line up with TRBD1. CDR3 length equals 17 residues. V lost 4 bases and J lost 3; bases outside the gene matches: 11. The germline V gene encodes CDR1 SGDLS and CDR2 YYNGEE. Here the CDR3 reads CASSQTPGQGFGNTIYF. The CDR3 nucleotides are TGTGCCAGCAGCCAGACTCCGGGACAGGGATTTGGAAACACCATATATTTT.

V is TRBV3-1 (or the pseudogene TRBV3-2) and J is TRBJ1-3, with D perhaps TRBD1 (5 bases). The CDR3 is 17 amino acids. The germline CDR1 and CDR2 sequences are LGHDT and YNNKEL (reference sequence). The V and J ends lost 4 bases and 0 bases respectively, with 16 bases between them. The CDR3 loop reads CASSREGPSHSGNTIYF. DNA for the CDR3: TGTGCCAGCAGCCGGGAGGGACCTTCCCACTCTGGAAACACCATATATTTT.

This clone showed up just once. CDR3 nucleotide sequence: TGTGCCAGCAGCCCCGGGACAAAAGTTGGGACCCAGTACTTC. As protein: CASSPGTKVGTQYF. This chain joins TRBV7-9 and TRBJ2-5, with D perhaps TRBD1 (6 bases). The CDR3 has 14 amino acids. Germline V CDR1 and CDR2: SEHNR, FQNEAQ (reference sequence). V shed 5 bases and J shed 7 bases, with 17 bases lying between them. Combining the CDR3 with reference TRBV7-9 and TRBJ2-5 gives the whole variable domain DTGVSQNPRHKITKRGQNVTFRCDPISEHNRLYWYRQTLGQGPEFLTYFQNEAQLEKSRLLSDRFSAERPKGSFSTLEIQRTEQGDSAMYLCASSPGTKVGTQYFGPGTRLLVL.

This clone was seen a handful of times. The chain carries TRBV9 and TRBJ2-7, with D unresolved. Germline loops: CDR1 SGDLS, CDR2 YYNGEE. Trimming pared 7 bases from V and 6 bases from J, leaving 20 bases between. The CDR3 runs to 14 residues. CDR3 sequence reads: CASRPSGVGGEQYF. Written as DNA, the CDR3 is TGTGCCAGCCGCCCGTCAGGTGTGGGTGGCGAGCAGTACTTC.

This chain uses TRBV18 with TRBJ1-5, with D possibly being TRBD1 (6 bases). Per the germline V gene, CDR1 is KGHSH and CDR2 is LQKENI. This CDR3 has 18 residues. Trimming shortened V by 2 bases and J by 0 bases, and 17 bases separated the two germline ends. CDR3 in DNA: TGTGCCAGCTCACCAATCCCTGGACAGAGTTATAGCAATCAGCCCCAGCATTTT. It encodes CASSPIPGQSYSNQPQHF.

This clone was seen once. The rearrangement links TRBV3-1 (or the pseudogene TRBV3-2) to TRBJ1-1, with a possible D match to TRBD1 (5 bases). CDR3 length: 15 amino acids. Germline-derived CDR1 and CDR2 are LGHDT and YNNKEL (reference sequence). The V and J ends lost 2 bases and 5 bases respectively, with 15 bases between them. The CDR3: CASSQPTTGRTEAFF. The CDR3 bases are TGTGCCAGCAGCCAACCCACTACAGGAAGGACTGAAGCTTTCTTT.

The chain is built from TRBV30 and TRBJ1-1; D is perhaps TRBD1 (6 bases). Trimming cost V 4 bases and J 3 bases, with 12 bases left between them. Per germline, CDR1 GTSNPN and CDR2 SVGIG (reference sequence). This CDR3 spans 13 amino acids. The CDR3 nucleotides are TGTGCCTGGACCCGACAGGCGTACACTGAAGCTTTCTTT. Translating it yields CAWTRQAYTEAFF.

V gene TRBV25-1 combines with J gene TRBJ2-7, with 10 bases that match TRBD1. Germline-derived CDR1 and CDR2 are MGHDK and SYGVNS. V shed 4 bases and J 5 bases; nucleotides not matched to a gene: 8. The CDR3 consists of 15 residues. The CDR3 DNA is TGTGCCAGCAGTGCCACACCGGACAGGGGGAACGAGCAGTACTTC. Protein sequence: CASSATPDRGNEQYF.

This rearrangement joins TRBV10-1 to TRBJ1-1; 7 bases are shared with TRBD1. The V gene's germline CDR1 is WNHNN and CDR2 SYGVQD (reference sequence). V shed 1 base and J 6 bases; nucleotides not matched to a gene: 5. The CDR3 covers 14 residues. This CDR3 is CASSEYQGVSEAFF. CDR3 DNA sequence: TGCGCCAGCAGTGAGTACCAGGGGGTCTCTGAAGCTTTCTTT.

The rearrangement joins TRBV28 to TRBJ1-5; tentatively, D is TRBD1 (6 bases). In germline, CDR1 is MDHEN, CDR2 SYDVKM. V was shortened by 5 bases and J by 1 base, with 15 bases between the two germline ends. CDR3 length: 16 residues. The CDR3 coding sequence is TGTGCCAGCAGTCCGCCTCCCGGACAGAGCAATCAGCCCCAGCATTTT. This sequence encodes CASSPPPGQSNQPQHF.

V usage is TRBV3-1 (or the pseudogene TRBV3-2) and J usage is TRBJ1-1; 7 bases match TRBD1. The V and J ends lost 3 bases and 5 bases, in that order; junction bases with no gene match: 3. Germline V lookup: CDR1 LGHDT, CDR2 YNNKEL (reference sequence). This CDR3 region has 13 residues. As DNA, the CDR3 is TGTGCCAGCAGCCATAGCAGGGGGACTGAAGCTTTCTTT. Translated: CASSHSRGTEAFF.

The chain links TRBV4-1 to TRBJ1-5, with D maybe TRBD1 (6 bases). V was cut by 0 bases and J by 7 bases, with 16 bases left in between. The CDR3 consists of 16 residues. Germline lookup yields CDR1 MGHRA and CDR2 YSYEKL. In DNA, the CDR3 is TGCGCCAGCAGCCAAGAGTATAGGACAGTATTCCAGCCCCAGCATTTT. Translating it yields CASSQEYRTVFQPQHF.

V usage is TRBV11-1 and J usage is TRBJ2-1, with a tentative D call TRBD1 (5 bases). Germline V CDR1 and CDR2: SGHAT, FQDESV (reference sequence). Trimming stripped 0 bases from V and 9 bases from J, with 18 bases between. The CDR3 runs 16 residues. The CDR3 nucleotides are TGTGCCAGCAGCTTAGCGACACAGGCCTCAGGCGGTGAGCAGTTCTTC. This sequence encodes CASSLATQASGGEQFF.

This rearrangement joins TRBV11-2 to TRBJ2-1; possible D gene TRBD1, 6 bases. The CDR3 spans 13 residues. CDR1 and CDR2 (germline): SGHAT, FQNNGV. V dropped 8 bases and J dropped 9 bases, with 17 bases sitting between them. For the CDR3, the DNA is TGTGCCAGCGGCCGGGACATTTTGAGTGAGCAGTTCTTC. Translating gives CASGRDILSEQFF.

This sequence joins TRBV28 and TRBJ1-3; no firm D call. The CDR3 is made up of 14 amino acids. V was pared by 6 bases and J by 1 base, with 10 bases between. Looked up from germline, CDR1 is MDHEN and CDR2 is SYDVKM. This CDR3 reads CASSLTLSGNTIYF. DNA for the CDR3: TGTGCCAGCAGCCTGACACTTTCTGGAAACACCATATATTTT.

The chain carries TRBV27 and TRBJ2-5, with 9 bases that match TRBD1. V lost 6 bases to trimming and J lost 6 bases; unmatched junction nucleotides: 11. Germline-derived CDR1 and CDR2 are MNHEY and SMNVEV (reference sequence). The CDR3 runs to 15 residues. CDR3 residues: CASRPGDRARQTQYF. Here the CDR3 DNA reads TGTGCCAGCAGACCCGGGGACAGGGCTAGGCAGACCCAGTACTTC.

About this clone itself: This CDR3 is also generated by other DNA sequences in the sample. This sequence joins TRBV19 and TRBJ2-7, with D tentatively TRBD1 (5 bases). This CDR3 has 13 residues. V lost 3 bases to trimming and J lost 3 bases, with 9 bases between them. Germline CDR1 is LNHDA and CDR2 is SQIVND (reference sequence). The CDR3 DNA reads TGTGCCAGTAGTATCGGGCAGGGCTACGAGCAGTACTTC. It translates to CASSIGQGYEQYF.